This paragraph reports one T cell receptor beta chain. The antigen is not known. Amplification by 5'RACE using constant-segment primers produced TCR alpha and TCR beta cDNA libraries that carried sample barcodes and UMIs. TCRdb reprocessed the 5' RACE reads via MiXCR and lists one record per CDR3 protein. Of around 300,000 distinct CDR3 sequences listed, 10% to 15% were seen once; the top ten hold roughly 23%. The data were taken from a study of T-cell memory formation after mild COVID-19. Study-wide background: The study found TCR clusters largely donor specific. Study results and limitations: Clones that got smaller from day 15 to 85 had even CD4/CD8, while clones growing later tipped toward CD4+.

The origin of this receptor is a man between 18 and 35 years old who had mild COVID-19 (a few samples of this study predate the infection). Cell type and time point are not known. Sequencing was carried out using PBMCs or a T cell subset sorted from them (not recorded which).

CDR3 residues: CASSIYRGSYNEQFF. The CDR3 DNA reads as TGTGCCAGTAGTATTTACAGGGGCTCCTACAATGAGCAGTTCTTC. The chain couples TRBV19 to TRBJ2-1, with TRBD1 matching over 7 bases. The CDR3 totals 15 residues. Germline CDR1 is LNHDA and CDR2 is SQIVND (reference sequence). V lost 3 bases, J lost 0 bases, and 2 bases stayed unmatched.